This entry features one T cell receptor beta chain sequence. The antigen is undetermined. Per the germline V gene, CDR1 is SQVTM and CDR2 is ANQGSEA. The CDR3 has 17 residues. With 5 bases clipped from V and 0 bases from J, the junction kept 10 bases outside the gene matches. A quantity of about 0.5 to 1 ug RNA underwent reverse transcription using random hexamers. immunoSEQ multiplex PCR amplified TCR beta CDR3 across 54 Vbeta, 13 Jbeta. TCRdb re-analysed the immunoSEQ multiplex PCR reads in MiXCR, keeping a single row per CDR3 protein. The sample lists some 100,000 distinct CDR3 sequences; around 94% were seen once. From blood CD8+ and CD4+ T cells, TCR beta sequences were generated. Both CD4+ and CD8+ T cells were negatively isolated, and TEMRA cells underwent FACS enrichment. The data belong to a study of CD8 T cells in Susac syndrome. Study-wide results and caveats: That the number of individuals in its TCR sequencing and HLA analysis was relatively small was acknowledged by the study.

The sequence was collected from a human donor with multiple sclerosis. The V call is TRBV29-1, the J call TRBJ2-2; 9 bases match TRBD2. Sequenced: CD4+ T cells from PBMCs. CDR3 coding DNA: TGCAGCGTTTCTATGGTAGCGGGGGTATCGAACACCGGGGAGCTGTTTTTT. Its translation is CSVSMVAGVSNTGELFF.